These 26 T cell receptor beta chains originate from one sample sequenced in a study of regulatory T cells in long-lasting Graves disease. As to time point: newly diagnosed GD, antithyroid drugs for less than 3 months. The TCR library used RNA extracted from PBMCs. Assembly of TCR beta libraries relied on iRepertoire HTBI primers together with Arm-PCR of CDR3 regions. A single record per CDR3 protein comes from TCRdb applying MiXCR to the multiplex PCR reads. The sample includes some 560,000 distinct CDR3 sequences, about 15% seen only once; the top ten take just under 25%. This same sample was also taken into another study, of T cells in Graves' hyperthyroidism and ophthalmopathy.

Sequenced here: peripheral blood mononuclear cells (PBMCs), sampled at new diagnosis, from a patient treated with antithyroid drugs. These receptors were taken from a woman aged 35-65 years with Graves disease.

The chain links TRBV19 to TRBJ2-5; TRBD2 matches at 12 bases. V shed 5 bases, J shed 5 bases, and the junction held 6 bases outside the gene matches. This CDR3 contains 15 residues. The germline V gene encodes CDR1 LNHDA and CDR2 SQIVND (reference sequence). For the CDR3, the DNA is TGTGCCAGTAGTGCCCGACTAGCGGGGGTGGAGACCCAGTACTTC. Its translation is CASSARLAGVETQYF.

This clonotype was detected many times. The genes are TRBV9 and TRBJ1-2, with D unresolved. Germline lookup yields CDR1 SGDLS and CDR2 YYNGEE. Trimming stripped 0 bases from V and 5 bases from J, with 5 bases between. CDR3 length: 12 residues. The CDR3 DNA follows: TGTGCCAGCAGCGTAGGGCAGTATGGCTACACCTTC. It translates to CASSVGQYGYTF.

This clonotype was found many times. The V and J genes are TRBV6-5 and TRBJ1-1; 11 bases fit TRBD1. CDR1 MNHEY and CDR2 SVGAGI come from the germline V gene. The CDR3 is 16 amino acids. The V and J ends lost 0 bases and 6 bases, in that order; junction bases with no gene match: 6. The CDR3 sequence is CASSYSSGQGGAEAFF. The CDR3 region has the DNA TGTGCCAGCAGTTACTCCTCGGGACAGGGGGGGGCTGAAGCTTTCTTT.

This clonotype was recorded many times. The CDR3 protein is CASTGTGGWNEQFF. CDR3 DNA: TGTGCCAGCACCGGGACAGGGGGCTGGAATGAGCAGTTCTTC. The chain carries TRBV2 and TRBJ2-1, with TRBD1 identical over 12 bases. V gave up 7 bases and J gave up 7 bases; unmatched junction bases: 5. This CDR3 region has 14 residues. Per germline, CDR1 SNHLY and CDR2 FYNNEI.

The chain employs TRBV28 and TRBJ2-2; 7 nucleotides agree with TRBD1. CDR1 and CDR2 (germline): MDHEN, SYDVKM. V trimming: 9 bases; J trimming: 5 bases; junction bases outside the gene matches: 6. The CDR3 runs 13 residues. The CDR3 protein is CASRQGSTGELFF. The CDR3 nucleotides read TGTGCCAGTAGACAGGGAAGTACCGGGGAGCTGTTTTTT.

As concerns this clonotype: With only one base between it and a far larger clone, this is likely a read error. The rearrangement uses TRBV7-8 and TRBJ1-1; TRBD1 agrees at 7 bases. V shed 6 bases, J shed 10 bases, and the junction held 20 bases outside the gene matches. Germline CDR1 reads SGHVS; CDR2 reads FQNEAQ. The CDR3 consists of 16 residues. For the CDR3, the DNA is TGTGCCAGCAGTGTGAGCCGACAGGGCCAAACGGATGGAGCTTTCTTT. Translation: CASSVSRQGQTDGAFF.

The chain uses TRBV5-1 and TRBJ1-1, with D tentatively TRBD1 (6 bases). The V and J ends lost 3 bases and 1 base respectively, with 13 bases between them. Germline V gene sequence: CDR1 SGHRS, CDR2 YFSETQ. The CDR3 extends over 15 amino acids. The CDR3 DNA reads TGCGCCAGCAGCTCGTGGACAGACCCGAACACTGAAGCTTTCTTT. Protein product: CASSSWTDPNTEAFF.

There are many counts of this clonotype. V usage is TRBV5-1 and J usage is TRBJ2-2; D is tentatively TRBD1 or TRBD2 (5 bases each). The CDR3 runs to 15 residues. Trimming took 4 bases from V and 0 from J, leaving 10 bases between them. Germline CDR1 is SGHRS and CDR2 is YFSETQ. The CDR3 is CASSRDGANTGELFF. CDR3 sequence (DNA): TGCGCCAGCAGCCGGGACGGCGCGAACACCGGGGAGCTGTTTTTT. The full variable domain, its missing parts supplied by reference TRBV5-1 and TRBJ2-2, is KAGVTQTPRYLIKTRGQQVTLSCSPISGHRSVSWYQQTPGQGLQFLFEYFSETQRNKGNFPGRFSGRQFSNSRSEMNVSTLELGDSALYLCASSRDGANTGELFFGEGSRLTVL.

The gene calls are TRBV7-9 and TRBJ1-2; no definite D call. Trimming pared 3 bases from V and 6 bases from J, leaving 14 bases between. Germline CDR1 reads SEHNR; CDR2 reads FQNEAQ (reference sequence). This CDR3 has 14 residues. CDR3 amino acids: CASSLDAWGDGYTF. The CDR3 region has the DNA TGTGCCAGCAGCTTGGATGCGTGGGGAGATGGCTACACCTTC.

This clonotype was detected many times. V and J are TRBV30 and TRBJ2-7, with TRBD1 as a possible D gene (6 bases). Trimming stripped 0 bases from V and 2 bases from J, with 8 bases between. The length of the CDR3 is 13 residues. The V gene's germline CDR1 is GTSNPN and CDR2 SVGIG (reference sequence). The CDR3 region is CAWSVGGAYEQYF. In DNA form, the CDR3 reads TGTGCCTGGAGTGTAGGGGGAGCCTACGAGCAGTACTTC.

This clonotype has a handful of counts. This clone may be a read error of a much larger clone one base away. V usage is TRBV6-1 and J usage is TRBJ2-7; 7 bases fit TRBD1. The CDR3 runs to 13 residues. The trim removed 11 bases at V and 2 bases at J, leaving 9 bases unmatched. CDR1 is MNHNS, CDR2 SASEGT, per germline. The CDR3 bases are TGTGCCGGCACGGCAGGGGGAACCTACGAGCAGTACTTC. Translation gives CAGTAGGTYEQYF.

The chain is built from TRBV3-1 and TRBJ2-2, with a weak D call TRBD2 (7 bases). V was trimmed by 1 base and J by 1 base, leaving 13 bases between them. CDR1 and CDR2 (germline): LGHDT, YNNKEL (reference sequence). CDR3 length: 17 residues. DNA of the CDR3: TGTGCCAGCAGCCAAGGAGGAGGGGGGGGGAACACCGGGGAGCTGTTTTTT. Translated, it gives CASSQGGGGGNTGELFF.

The rearrangement uses TRBV2 and TRBJ1-4; D is undetermined. The length of the CDR3 is 13 residues. Germline assignment: CDR1 SNHLY and CDR2 FYNNEI. The V and J ends lost 7 bases and 0 bases respectively, with 6 bases between them. Written as DNA, the CDR3 is TGTGCCAGCAAGGTGGCAACTAATGAAAAACTGTTTTTT. Amino acid sequence: CASKVATNEKLFF.

This clonotype was detected many times. The chain carries TRBV12-3 or TRBV12-4 and TRBJ2-1, with D uncertain. V was shortened by 6 bases and J by 2 bases, with 23 bases between the two germline ends. This CDR3 comprises 18 residues. The CDR3 reads CASSGSGPHAIPYNEQFF. CDR3 DNA: TGTGCCAGCAGCGGTTCCGGGCCGCATGCGATACCCTACAATGAGCAGTTCTTC.

This clonotype was counted ten times or more. This chain links TRBV6-1 with TRBJ1-2, with D possibly TRBD1 on 5 matching bases. V lost 1 base, J lost 13 bases, and 10 bases lay in between. The CDR3 covers 11 residues. Germline CDR1 MNHNS, CDR2 SASEGT. This CDR3 is CASSEDLGGTF. The CDR3 nucleotides read TGTGCCAGCAGTGAAGATCTCGGGGGCACCTTC.

This clonotype came up a few times. The rearrangement links TRBV2 to TRBJ2-4; a weak D match, TRBD1 (6 bases). The V end was cut by 8 bases, the J end by 5 bases, with 10 bases between. CDR3 size: 12 residues. Germline loops: CDR1 SNHLY, CDR2 FYNNEI. Here the CDR3 DNA reads TGTGCCAGCCGACGGACAGAAAACATTCAGTACTTC. As protein: CASRRTENIQYF.

The sample holds a few counts of this clonotype. The chain is built from TRBV10-3 and TRBJ1-2, with 8 bases matching TRBD1. CDR1 ENHRY and CDR2 SYGVKD come from the germline V gene. V dropped 6 bases and J dropped 0; count of bases not matched to a gene: 9. This CDR3 has 16 amino acids. Written as DNA, the CDR3 is TGTGCCATCAGAACCGGGACAGGTGTTCCTAACTATGGCTACACCTTC. Protein: CAIRTGTGVPNYGYTF.

This clonotype appeared many times. The rearrangement uses TRBV6-5 and TRBJ2-3, with TRBD2 identical over 9 bases. The CDR3 covers 15 residues. J was trimmed by 6 bases and V by 2 bases; bases with no gene match: 6. Germline V CDR1 and CDR2: MNHEY, SVGAGI. CDR3 in amino acids: CASSYAGGRSDTQYF. The CDR3, as DNA: TGTGCCAGCAGTTACGCGGGGGGGCGGTCGGATACGCAGTATTTT.

The V and J genes are TRBV2 and TRBJ1-6, with D unresolved. In germline, CDR1 is SNHLY, CDR2 FYNNEI. V lost 6 bases and J lost 5, with 5 bases in between. CDR3 length: 12 residues. As DNA, the CDR3 is TGTGCCAGCAGCGTAGATAATTCACCCCTCCACTTT. The encoded protein is CASSVDNSPLHF.

This clonotype was observed a handful of times. This sequence joins TRBV6-1 and TRBJ1-2, with unresolved D. The germline V gene has CDR1 MNHNS and CDR2 SASEGT. V dropped 6 bases and J dropped 5 bases, with 16 bases sitting between them. This CDR3 comprises 14 residues. The CDR3 bases are TGTGCCAGCAGGCCCACCTATCGGGAGTATGGCTACACCTTC. Its protein is CASRPTYREYGYTF.

Many counts were recorded for this clonotype. The rearrangement links TRBV11-2 to TRBJ2-7; 9 bases match TRBD2. CDR1 and CDR2 (germline): SGHAT, FQNNGV. J was trimmed by 3 bases and V by 5 bases; bases with no gene match: 8. CDR3 length: 15 residues. DNA for the CDR3: TGTGCCAGCAGCCCCTCTAGCGGGGACAGCTACGAGCAGTACTTC. As protein: CASSPSSGDSYEQYF.

Many counts were recorded for this clonotype. CDR3 nucleotide sequence: TGTGCCAGCAGTTCAGGGCTTTGGAGGGACCCCGATTCGGAGACCCAGTACTTC. Its protein is CASSSGLWRDPDSETQYF. V usage is TRBV28 and J usage is TRBJ2-5, with a tentative D call TRBD2 (6 bases). This CDR3 region has 18 residues. Germline CDR1 and CDR2: MDHEN and SYDVKM. V was clipped by 4 bases and J by 5 bases, with 26 bases between them.

This clonotype was seen only a few times. The chain joins TRBV9 to TRBJ2-5; D possibly matches TRBD1 or TRBD2 (6 bases each). Germline CDR1 and CDR2: SGDLS and YYNGEE. This CDR3 region has 14 residues. Trimming took off 0 bases at V and 5 bases at J, with 11 bases between the two ends. CDR3 residues: CASSVGGAWETQYF. CDR3 DNA: TGTGCCAGCAGCGTAGGGGGGGCATGGGAGACCCAGTACTTC.

This chain connects TRBV5-1 to TRBJ2-6; 9 nucleotides agree with TRBD1. Unmatched junction bases numbered 10, after V lost 4 bases and J lost 2 bases. The CDR3 has 18 residues. Germline lookup yields CDR1 SGHRS and CDR2 YFSETQ. CDR3 DNA sequence: TGCGCCAGCAGCGGTGGGACAGGGAACGCCCCTGGGGCCAACGTCCTGACTTTC. Protein sequence: CASSGGTGNAPGANVLTF.

This clonotype was detected many times. The CDR3 nucleotides read TGTGCCAGCATAACTCGGGCCCATAGCTCCTACAATGAGCAGTTCTTC. Translation gives CASITRAHSSYNEQFF. The genes are TRBV2 and TRBJ2-1, with no clear D. The CDR3 runs 16 residues. The V and J ends lost 7 bases and 0 bases respectively, with 16 bases between them. Germline-derived CDR1 and CDR2 are SNHLY and FYNNEI.

This clonotype was recorded many times. The chain uses TRBV3-1 and TRBJ1-1, with 7 bases fitting TRBD1. CDR3 size: 14 residues. V gave up 4 bases and J gave up 10 bases; unmatched junction bases: 12. Germline V gene sequence: CDR1 LGHDT, CDR2 YNNKEL (reference sequence). CDR3 sequence (DNA): TGTGCCAGCAGCCGGTTGGATCAGGGGGTGGGAGCTTTCTTT. Encoded protein: CASSRLDQGVGAFF.